This TCR beta chain derives from a study of blood T cell repertoires in COVID-19. Study background: Collection of acute and convalescent COVID-19 samples took place in the United States, Italy and Spain.

Germline V gene lookup returns CDR1 LGHNA and CDR2 YSLEER. After removal of 4 bases from V and 2 bases from J, the junction contained 11 bases not matched to a gene. The CDR3 runs 18 residues. Original processing methods: For nucleated cells, counts were estimated from reference gene primer amplification. The data were produced by immunoSEQ multiplex PCR, yet TCRdb's version contains in-frame clones alone and is incomplete. V and J calls plus clone size are reproduced from that table; the DNA served to infer D and trimming. The repertoire consists of 200,000 to 300,000 clones, with more than 85% occurring once and the leading ten covering under 10%. Participants came from under 30 US areas, aged about 18 to 89 years. Cohort 3 donors counted as recovered after two negative PCRs, clearance, or resolved symptoms.

The chain couples TRBV4-3 to TRBJ2-3, with 11 bases matching TRBD2. The sequence derives from a man aged 40-55 years who had recovered from COVID-19. Sequenced sample: PBMCs or T cells enriched from blood (not recorded which). The CDR3 here is CASSLLIAGGRNTDTQYF. The CDR3 DNA follows: TGCGCCAGCAGCCTATTAATAGCGGGAGGGCGTAACACAGATACGCAGTATTTT.